The subject of this entry is one TCR beta chain. Its antigen is currently unknown. Primers included in the PCR were 60 Vbeta and 13 Jbeta primers. Measured with immunoSEQ multiplex PCR; TCRdb has only the in-frame clones, and not every one. Here the sample spans about 160,000 clones, around 80% being singletons. The source of the sample is a study of cytomegalovirus exposure and HLA in healthy donors. Study results and limitations: A later analysis revealed that TCR association rates differed between HLA loci, peaking at DRB1 and bottoming out at HLA-C.

Germline V lookup: CDR1 SGHRS, CDR2 YFSETQ. Trimming cost V 3 bases and J 6 bases, with 13 bases left between them. CDR3 size: 13 residues. The sample taken for sequencing was PBMCs. This sequence was found in a male donor in good health and CMV-seropositive. The chain couples TRBV5-1 to TRBJ2-7; perhaps TRBD2 as D (6 bases). The CDR3 nucleotides are TGCGCCAGCAGCTGGCTAGCGACGGGCGAGCAGTACTTC. It specifies CASSWLATGEQYF. The full variable domain, with the rest looked up from reference TRBV5-1 and TRBJ2-7, is KAGVTQTPRYLIKTRGQQVTLSCSPISGHRSVSWYQQTPGQGLQFLFEYFSETQRNKGNFPGRFSGRQFSNSRSEMNVSTLELGDSALYLCASSWLATGEQYFGPGTRLTVT.